This entry concerns a single T cell receptor (beta chain). Its antigen is unidentified. This CDR3 spans 14 amino acids. V was trimmed by 6 bases and J by 6 bases, leaving 15 bases between them. Looked up from germline, CDR1 is SGHRS and CDR2 is YFSETQ. The data were taken from a study of radiation and T cells in renal cell carcinoma. Described time point: blood 4 weeks post-SBRT, at nephrectomy. Treatment reported: 15 Gy SBRT to primary tumor, nephrectomy 4 weeks later. Nephrectomy followed 15 Gy stereotactic body radiation by 4 weeks. After SBRT, blood was collected at 2 and 4 weeks, plus baseline. Study-wide results and limits: Pretreatment tumor biopsies were lacking, so baseline clonotypes are unknown. In blood, top tumor clones expanded by 2 weeks, shrinking by 4.

Data came from immunoSEQ multiplex PCR; TCRdb stores just in-frame clones and leaves some out. This sample carries over 60,000 clones, over 80% of them seen once, and the ten largest clones take about 2.4%. This receptor was obtained from a woman in her sixties with renal cell carcinoma. The V gene is TRBV5-1, the J gene TRBJ2-2; perhaps D is TRBD1 or TRBD2 (6 bases each). The material was blood, obtained from a patient whose treatment included radiotherapy and nephrectomy. CDR3: CASKYYRDSGELFF. In DNA form, the CDR3 reads TGCGCCAGCAAATACTACAGGGACTCCGGGGAGCTGTTTTTT.